This T cell receptor beta chain was documented in a study of shared clonotypes between healthy human individuals. CD45RO-negative cells were positively selected for CCR7, leaving out terminally differentiated effector memory CD45RA+ cells. Only in-frame clones appear in the TCRdb table, and some are missing; sequencing was by immunoSEQ multiplex PCR. Among hundreds of thousands of clones listed, about 96% were seen once. The sequenced sample consisted of naive CD8+ T cells sorted from blood. The clonotype comes from a woman under 40 in good health.

In DNA, the CDR3 is TGTGCCAGTAGTATGGGTGGGAGGGCCTTTTACAATGAGCAGTTCTTC. It is translated as CASSMGGRAFYNEQFF. This chain joins TRBV19 and TRBJ2-1; the match to TRBD2 covers 7 bases. The CDR3 sequence is 16 residues long. Trimming removed 3 bases from V and 4 bases from J; junction bases left unmatched: 9. Germline assignment: CDR1 LNHDA and CDR2 SQIVND (reference sequence). Full variable domain (remainder filled in from reference TRBV19 and TRBJ2-1): DGGITQSPKYLFRKEGQNVTLSCEQNLNHDAMYWYRQDPGQGLRLIYYSQIVNDFQKGDIAEGYSVSREKKESFPLTVTSAQKNPTAFYLCASSMGGRAFYNEQFFGPGTRLTVL.